Listed here is a single T cell receptor beta chain. The data derive from a study of cytomegalovirus exposure and HLA in healthy donors. The CDR3 has 14 amino acids. Germline CDR1 and CDR2: SGHNT and YYREEE (reference sequence). Trimming took off 0 bases at V and 0 bases at J, with 6 bases between the two ends. This PCR relied on a set of 60 Vbeta primers and 13 Jbeta primers. Profiling relied on immunoSEQ multiplex PCR, and the TCRdb table lists in-frame clones only, not all of them. The sample yields over 150,000 clones, 75% to 80% seen once. The rearrangement links TRBV5-4 to TRBJ2-5, with no clear D. The sample comprised PBMCs. This TCR was sampled from a woman in her thirties or forties in good health and CMV-seropositive. Here the CDR3 reads CASSLGLHQETQYF. The CDR3 region has the DNA TGTGCCAGCAGCTTGGGGCTCCACCAAGAGACCCAGTACTTC.